This T cell receptor beta chain is drawn from a study of cytotoxic CD8 clonotypes in ibrutinib-treated CLL. Turning to the study itself: Per sample, productive templates averaged nearly 260,000 and productive rearrangements averaged 94,082. Broader study findings: The clonality went up when patients responded to ibrutinib and dropped back toward baseline at progression.

On this clone: Its antigen is not identified.

Germline CDR1 reads SNHLY; CDR2 reads FYNNEI. V shed 6 bases and J shed 7 bases, with 18 bases lying between them. CDR3 size: 14 residues. The repertoire was sequenced with immunoSEQ multiplex PCR; TCRdb's copy has only in-frame clones and lacks some. In the table there are 150,000 or so clones, around nine tenths of which are singletons. The sequence came from a human donor with chronic lymphocytic leukemia. The V call is TRBV2, the J call TRBJ1-2; a possible D gene is TRBD1 (6 bases). The sample in question was PBMCs, obtained at disease progression, from a patient treated with ibrutinib. The CDR3 DNA sequence: TGTGCCAGCAGACATTGGGGCAGGGGCGGTGGCTACACCTTC. It yields the protein CASRHWGRGGGYTF.